These 20 T cell receptor beta chains share one sample of origin, sequenced in a study of blood T cell repertoires in COVID-19. Sequenced by immunoSEQ multiplex PCR; TCRdb stores in-frame clones only, minus some. The repertoire includes roughly 280,000 clones, about 85% of them detected once, and around 3% sits in the top ten. The sequencing sample was made of PBMCs or T cells enriched from blood (not recorded which). The receptor set was obtained from a woman aged 50 to 60 who had recovered from COVID-19.

The chain's CDR3 is CASSLVGRVPDTQYF. For the CDR3, the DNA is TGTGCCAGCAGCTTGGTCGGGAGGGTCCCAGATACGCAGTATTTT. The rearrangement links TRBV5-6 to TRBJ2-3, with TRBD2 identical over 8 bases. Per the germline V gene, CDR1 is SGHDT and CDR2 is YYEEEE. V lost 0 bases to trimming and J lost 4 bases; unmatched junction nucleotides: 4. This CDR3 is built from 15 residues.

The V gene is TRBV10-1, the J gene TRBJ2-1; 11 positions match TRBD1. Germline trimming cut 5 bases from V and 5 bases from J; bases unmatched to any gene: 5. CDR1 and CDR2 from the germline V gene are WNHNN and SYGVQD (reference sequence). The CDR3 sequence is 15 residues long. CDR3: CASSWKGQGDNEQFF. The CDR3 DNA is TGCGCCAGCAGTTGGAAGGGACAGGGGGACAATGAGCAGTTCTTC.

V usage is TRBV10-3 and J usage is TRBJ2-1; TRBD1 matches 10 bases. This CDR3 is 15 amino acids long. With V trimmed by 2 bases and J by 2 bases, 0 bases remained unmatched. CDR1 ENHRY and CDR2 SYGVKD come from the germline V gene. The CDR3 here is CAISEGQGAYNEQFF. CDR3 nucleotides: TGTGCCATCAGTGAGGGACAGGGGGCCTACAATGAGCAGTTCTTC.

J is TRBJ2-5 and V is TRBV7-2; 7 bases map to TRBD1. Germline V gene data show CDR1 as SGHTA and CDR2 as FQGNSA. Germline trimming cut 3 bases from V and 3 bases from J; bases unmatched to any gene: 1. This CDR3 has 13 residues. The CDR3 is CASSFGQEETQYF. CDR3 sequence (DNA): TGTGCCAGCAGCTTTGGACAGGAAGAGACCCAGTACTTC. Together with reference TRBV7-2 and TRBJ2-5, the CDR3 gives the full variable domain: GAGVSQSPSNKVTEKGKDVELRCDPISGHTALYWYRQSLGQGLEFLIYFQGNSAPDKSGLPSDRFSAERTGGSVSTLTIQRTQQEDSAVYLCASSFGQEETQYFGPGTRLLVL.

This clone was picked up one time. This rearrangement joins TRBV28 to TRBJ1-1; 10 bases line up with TRBD1. The ends lost 1 base at V and 10 bases at J; junction bases unmatched: 3. This CDR3 is built from 13 residues. The germline gives CDR1 MDHEN, CDR2 SYDVKM. DNA for the CDR3: TGTGCCAGCAGTTTATACCGGGACAGGGGAGCTTTCTTT. Amino acids: CASSLYRDRGAFF.

The J gene is TRBJ2-4, the V gene TRBV28; D remains ambiguous. The CDR3 runs to 18 residues. Germline V gene lookup returns CDR1 MDHEN and CDR2 SYDVKM. V lost 6 bases to trimming and J lost 1 base, with 22 bases between them. This CDR3 reads CASRPRVQMTVAKNIQYF. The CDR3 DNA sequence: TGTGCCAGCAGGCCCCGGGTGCAGATGACGGTGGCCAAAAACATTCAGTACTTC.

This clone turned up a few times. The chain employs TRBV20-1 and TRBJ1-2; 8 nucleotides align to TRBD1. The length of the CDR3 is 14 residues. V shed 3 bases and J 6 bases; nucleotides not matched to a gene: 9. Germline V gene data show CDR1 as DFQATT and CDR2 as SNEGSKA (reference sequence). CDR3 residues: CSASWQGALHGYTF. For the CDR3, the DNA is TGCAGTGCTAGTTGGCAGGGGGCGTTGCATGGCTACACCTTC.

Turning to this clone: Other DNA sequences in the sample encode the same CDR3. V and J are TRBV2 and TRBJ1-1; TRBD1 agrees at 7 bases. The germline gives CDR1 SNHLY, CDR2 FYNNEI. This CDR3 has 13 residues. V was pared by 6 bases and J by 1 base, with 2 bases of the junction left unmatched. The CDR3 spells CASRRTGNTEAFF. In DNA form, the CDR3 reads TGTGCCAGCAGACGGACAGGGAACACTGAAGCTTTCTTT.

The rearrangement uses TRBV19 and TRBJ2-1; 10 nucleotides line up with TRBD2. V trimming: 5 bases; J trimming: 6 bases; junction bases outside the gene matches: 10. CDR3 length equals 16 residues. Looked up from germline, CDR1 is LNHDA and CDR2 is SQIVND (reference sequence). The CDR3 region has the DNA TGTGCCAGTAGTGCGACCGGGACTAGCGCCTTCAATGAGCAGTTCTTC. It encodes CASSATGTSAFNEQFF.

This clone was detected once. The rearrangement joins TRBV19 to TRBJ1-1; no clear D gene. V lost 0 bases to trimming and J lost 4 bases, with 9 bases between them. The CDR3 is 14 residues long. Germline V gene sequence: CDR1 LNHDA, CDR2 SQIVND (reference sequence). DNA for the CDR3: TGTGCCAGTAGTATAGATCCGGGAGGCACTGAAGCTTTCTTT. Protein sequence: CASSIDPGGTEAFF.

This clone was seen just once. The V call is TRBV30, the J call TRBJ1-5, with D possibly matching TRBD1 (5 bases). The germline V gene has CDR1 GTSNPN and CDR2 SVGIG (reference sequence). CDR3 length: 15 residues. V was trimmed by 0 bases and J by 0 bases, leaving 9 bases between them. For the CDR3, the DNA is TGTGCCTGGAGTGTAAAGGGGCTTAGCAATCAGCCCCAGCATTTT. Translation: CAWSVKGLSNQPQHF.

This chain connects TRBV5-1 to TRBJ2-2; the match to TRBD2 covers 10 bases. J gave up 1 base and V 4 bases, and 7 bases lay outside the gene matches. This CDR3 comprises 17 residues. CDR1 is SGHRS, CDR2 YFSETQ, per germline. DNA of the CDR3: TGCGCCAGCAGCCCTAGGACTAGCGGAAGGAACACCGGGGAGCTGTTTTTT. Translating it yields CASSPRTSGRNTGELFF.

The chain combines TRBV6-5 with TRBJ1-5, with D possibly TRBD1 on 6 matching bases. In germline, CDR1 is MNHEY, CDR2 SVGAGI. The CDR3 sequence is 15 residues long. V lost 2 bases and J 5 bases, leaving 13 bases between the germline ends. CDR3: CASSYNSGDDQPQHF. In nucleotides, the CDR3 is TGTGCCAGCAGTTACAATTCAGGGGACGATCAGCCCCAGCATTTT.

V is TRBV5-6 and J is TRBJ1-5; 7 bases agree with TRBD1. Trimming at V came to 3 bases and at J to 5 bases, leaving 8 bases not matched to a gene. The CDR3 is made up of 15 amino acids. Looked up from germline, CDR1 is SGHDT and CDR2 is YYEEEE. CDR3 coding DNA: TGTGCCAGCAGCTCCGGACAGGCTACCTATCAGCCCCAGCATTTT. Its translation is CASSSGQATYQPQHF.

The CDR3 loop reads CASSLGPGQARQETQYF. The CDR3, as DNA: TGTGCCAGCAGCTTGGGGCCCGGACAGGCGAGACAAGAGACCCAGTACTTC. V and J are TRBV5-5 and TRBJ2-5, with 7 bases fitting TRBD1. V lost 0 bases and J lost 2; bases outside the gene matches: 10. From germline, CDR1 is SGHKS and CDR2 YYEKEE (reference sequence). This CDR3 contains 17 residues.

DNA for the CDR3: TGTGCCAGCAGTTTAGCTCGAGGGGGTAACACTGAAGCTTTCTTT. Amino acid sequence: CASSLARGGNTEAFF. The chain links TRBV28 to TRBJ1-1, with D perhaps TRBD1 (6 bases). This CDR3 contains 15 residues. V was clipped by 2 bases and J by 2 bases, with 12 bases between them. Germline V gene sequence: CDR1 MDHEN, CDR2 SYDVKM. Combining the CDR3 with reference TRBV28 and TRBJ1-1 gives the whole variable domain DVKVTQSSRYLVKRTGEKVFLECVQDMDHENMFWYRQDPGLGLRLIYFSYDVKMKEKGDIPEGYSVSREKKERFSLILESASTNQTSMYLCASSLARGGNTEAFFGQGTRLTVV.

This clone was seen only a few times. The chain has TRBV9 and TRBJ1-5; 11 bases agree with TRBD1. This CDR3 has 15 residues. V gave up 3 bases and J gave up 6 bases; unmatched junction bases: 5. Germline assignment: CDR1 SGDLS and CDR2 YYNGEE. The CDR3 here is CASSAGQGAFQPQHF. CDR3 bases: TGTGCCAGCAGCGCCGGACAGGGGGCTTTTCAGCCCCAGCATTTT.

The chain has TRBV12-3 or TRBV12-4 and TRBJ1-5; the match to TRBD1 covers 9 bases. V shed 8 bases, J shed 5 bases, and the junction held 4 bases outside the gene matches. This CDR3 has 13 amino acids. The CDR3 coding sequence is TGTGCCAGCGCATGGACAGGGGATCAGCCCCAGCATTTT. Its translation is CASAWTGDQPQHF.

The chain carries TRBV7-8 and TRBJ2-2; 8 bases map to TRBD2. This CDR3 spans 15 amino acids. Germline V CDR1 and CDR2: SGHVS, FQNEAQ. V lost 5 bases to trimming and J lost 6 bases; unmatched junction nucleotides: 8. In nucleotides, the CDR3 is TGTGCCAGCAGCCTCCGGGAGGGCGTCCCCGGGGAGCTGTTTTTT. This translates into CASSLREGVPGELFF.

The rearrangement joins TRBV3-1 (or the pseudogene TRBV3-2) to TRBJ1-1; D might be TRBD1 (6 bases). V lost 1 base to trimming and J lost 0 bases, with 9 bases between them. Germline V gene sequence: CDR1 LGHDT, CDR2 YNNKEL (reference sequence). The CDR3 contains 15 residues. The DNA of the CDR3 is TGTGCCAGCAGCCAAGGACAGGCCATGAACACTGAAGCTTTCTTT. Its protein product is CASSQGQAMNTEAFF.